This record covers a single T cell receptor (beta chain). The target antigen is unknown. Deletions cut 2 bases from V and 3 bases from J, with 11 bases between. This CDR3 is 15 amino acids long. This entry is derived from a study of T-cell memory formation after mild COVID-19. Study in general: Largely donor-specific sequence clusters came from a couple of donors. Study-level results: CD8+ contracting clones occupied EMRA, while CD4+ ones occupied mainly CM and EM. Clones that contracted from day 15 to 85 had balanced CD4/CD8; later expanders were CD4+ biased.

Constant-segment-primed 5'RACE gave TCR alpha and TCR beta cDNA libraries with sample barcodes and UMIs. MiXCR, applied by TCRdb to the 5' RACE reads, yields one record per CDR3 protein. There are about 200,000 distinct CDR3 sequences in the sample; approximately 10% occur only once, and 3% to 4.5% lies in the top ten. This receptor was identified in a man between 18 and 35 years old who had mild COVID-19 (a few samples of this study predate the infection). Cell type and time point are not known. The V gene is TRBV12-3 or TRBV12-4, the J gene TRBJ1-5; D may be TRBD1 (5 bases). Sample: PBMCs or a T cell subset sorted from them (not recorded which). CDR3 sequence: CASSLLGAVNQPQHF. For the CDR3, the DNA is TGTGCCAGCAGTTTATTAGGGGCGGTCAATCAGCCCCAGCATTTT.